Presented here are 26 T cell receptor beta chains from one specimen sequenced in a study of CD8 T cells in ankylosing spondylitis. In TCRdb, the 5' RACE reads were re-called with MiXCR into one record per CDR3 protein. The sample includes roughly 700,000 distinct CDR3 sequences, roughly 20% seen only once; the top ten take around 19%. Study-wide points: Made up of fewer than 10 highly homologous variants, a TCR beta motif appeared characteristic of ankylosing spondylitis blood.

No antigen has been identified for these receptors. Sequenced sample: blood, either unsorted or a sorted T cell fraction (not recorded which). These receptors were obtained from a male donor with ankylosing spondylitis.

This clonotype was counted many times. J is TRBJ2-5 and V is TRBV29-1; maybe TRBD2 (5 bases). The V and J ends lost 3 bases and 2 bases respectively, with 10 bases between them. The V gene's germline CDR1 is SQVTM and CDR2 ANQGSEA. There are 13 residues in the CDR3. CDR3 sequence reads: CSVDEGVQETQYF. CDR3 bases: TGCAGCGTTGATGAGGGAGTACAAGAGACCCAGTACTTC. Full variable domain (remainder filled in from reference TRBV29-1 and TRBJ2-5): SAVISQKPSRDICQRGTSLTIQCQVDSQVTMMFWYRQQPGQSLTLIATANQGSEATYESGFVIDKFPISRPNLTFSTLTVSNMSPEDSSIYLCSVDEGVQETQYFGPGTRLLVL.

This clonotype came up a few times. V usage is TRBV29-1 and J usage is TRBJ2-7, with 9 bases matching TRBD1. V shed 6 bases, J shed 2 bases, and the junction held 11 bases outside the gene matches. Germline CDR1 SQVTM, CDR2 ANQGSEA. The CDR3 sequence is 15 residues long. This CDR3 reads CSVSTGGGSAYEQYF. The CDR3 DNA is TGCAGCGTATCCACAGGGGGCGGATCCGCCTACGAGCAGTACTTC.

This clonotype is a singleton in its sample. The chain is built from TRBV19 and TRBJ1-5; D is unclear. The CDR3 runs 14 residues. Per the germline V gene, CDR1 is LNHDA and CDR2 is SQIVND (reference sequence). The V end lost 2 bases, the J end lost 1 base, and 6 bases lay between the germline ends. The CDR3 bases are TGTGCCAGTAGTATATCCGACAGCAATCAGCCCCAGCATTTT. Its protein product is CASSISDSNQPQHF.

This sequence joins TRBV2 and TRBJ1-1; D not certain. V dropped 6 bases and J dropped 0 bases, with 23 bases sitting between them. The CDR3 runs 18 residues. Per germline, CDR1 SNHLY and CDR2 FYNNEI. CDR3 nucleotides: TGTGCCAGCAGCCTATACCCAGTCGGCGGGAGCATGAACACTGAAGCTTTCTTT. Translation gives CASSLYPVGGSMNTEAFF. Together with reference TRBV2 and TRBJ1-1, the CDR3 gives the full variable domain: EPEVTQTPSHQVTQMGQEVILRCVPISNHLYFYWYRQILGQKVEFLVSFYNNEISEKSEIFDDQFSVERPDGSNFTLKIRSTKLEDSAMYFCASSLYPVGGSMNTEAFFGQGTRLTVV.

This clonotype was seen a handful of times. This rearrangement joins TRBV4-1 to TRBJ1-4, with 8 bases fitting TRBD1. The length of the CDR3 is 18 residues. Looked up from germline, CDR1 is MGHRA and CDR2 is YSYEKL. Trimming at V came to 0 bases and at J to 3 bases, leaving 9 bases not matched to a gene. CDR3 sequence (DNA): TGCGCCAGCAGCCAAGATAGACCCAGGGGGCCGCCTAATGAAAAACTGTTTTTT. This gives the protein CASSQDRPRGPPNEKLFF.

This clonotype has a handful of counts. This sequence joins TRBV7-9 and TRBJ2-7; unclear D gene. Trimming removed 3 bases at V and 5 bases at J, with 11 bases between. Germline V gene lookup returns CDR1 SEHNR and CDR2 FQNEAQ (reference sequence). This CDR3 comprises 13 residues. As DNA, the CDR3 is TGTGCCAGCAGCTTTGGGCGGATCGACGAGCAGTACTTC. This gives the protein CASSFGRIDEQYF.

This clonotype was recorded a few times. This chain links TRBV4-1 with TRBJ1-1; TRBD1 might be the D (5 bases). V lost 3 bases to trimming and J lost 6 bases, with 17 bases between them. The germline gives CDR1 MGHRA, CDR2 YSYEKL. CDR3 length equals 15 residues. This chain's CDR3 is CASSHQGVSQAEAFF. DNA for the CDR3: TGCGCCAGCAGCCATCAGGGAGTTTCACAGGCTGAAGCTTTCTTT.

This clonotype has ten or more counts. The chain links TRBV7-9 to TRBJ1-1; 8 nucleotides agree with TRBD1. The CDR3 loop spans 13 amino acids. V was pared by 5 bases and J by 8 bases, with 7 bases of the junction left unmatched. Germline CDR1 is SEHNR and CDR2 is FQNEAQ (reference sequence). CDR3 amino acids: CASSGYRGTEAFF. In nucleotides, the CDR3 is TGTGCCAGCAGCGGATACAGGGGGACCGAAGCTTTCTTT.

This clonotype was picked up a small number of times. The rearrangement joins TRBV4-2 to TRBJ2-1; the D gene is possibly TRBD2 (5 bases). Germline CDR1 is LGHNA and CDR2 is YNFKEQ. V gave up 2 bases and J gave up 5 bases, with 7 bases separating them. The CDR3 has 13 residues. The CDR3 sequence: CASSQSSNNEQFF. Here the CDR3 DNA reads TGTGCCAGCAGCCAATCTAGCAACAATGAGCAGTTCTTC.

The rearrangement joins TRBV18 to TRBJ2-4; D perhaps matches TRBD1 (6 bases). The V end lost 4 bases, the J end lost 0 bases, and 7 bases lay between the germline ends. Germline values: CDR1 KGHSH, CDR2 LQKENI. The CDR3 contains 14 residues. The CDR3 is CASSQTGAKNIQYF. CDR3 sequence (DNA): TGTGCCAGCTCACAGACAGGAGCCAAAAACATTCAGTACTTC.

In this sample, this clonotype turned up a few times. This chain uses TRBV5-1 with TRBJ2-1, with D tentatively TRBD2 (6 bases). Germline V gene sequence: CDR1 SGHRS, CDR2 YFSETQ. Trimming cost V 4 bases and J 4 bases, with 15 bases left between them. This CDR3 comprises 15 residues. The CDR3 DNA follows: TGCGCCAGCAGCAGTTCCGGGACTCCTTACAATGAGCAGTTCTTC. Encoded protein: CASSSSGTPYNEQFF.

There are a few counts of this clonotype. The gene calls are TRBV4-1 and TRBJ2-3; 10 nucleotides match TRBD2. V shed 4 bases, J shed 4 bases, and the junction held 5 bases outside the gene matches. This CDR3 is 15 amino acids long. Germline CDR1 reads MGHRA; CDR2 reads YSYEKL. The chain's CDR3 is CASSLQRGGADTQYF. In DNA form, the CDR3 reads TGCGCCAGCAGCCTACAGCGGGGGGGTGCAGATACGCAGTATTTT.

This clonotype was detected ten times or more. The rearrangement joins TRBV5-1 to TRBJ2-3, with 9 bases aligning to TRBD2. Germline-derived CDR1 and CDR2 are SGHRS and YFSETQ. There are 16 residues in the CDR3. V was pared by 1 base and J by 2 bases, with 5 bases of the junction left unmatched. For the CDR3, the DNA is TGCGCCAGCAGCTTGTTGACTAGCGGCCTCACAGATACGCAGTATTTT. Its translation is CASSLLTSGLTDTQYF.

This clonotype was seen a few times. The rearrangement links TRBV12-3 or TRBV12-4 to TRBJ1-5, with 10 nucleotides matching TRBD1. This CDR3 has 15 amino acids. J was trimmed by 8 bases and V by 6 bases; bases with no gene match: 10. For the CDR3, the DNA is TGTGCCAGCAGGAGAGGACAGGGGGAACAGAAGCCCCAGCATTTT. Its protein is CASRRGQGEQKPQHF.

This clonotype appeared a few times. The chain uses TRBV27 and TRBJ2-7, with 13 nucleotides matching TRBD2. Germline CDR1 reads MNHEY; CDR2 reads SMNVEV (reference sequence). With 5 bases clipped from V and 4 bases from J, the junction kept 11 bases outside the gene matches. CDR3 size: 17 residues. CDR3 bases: TGTGCCAGCAGTCCACCCTGGACTAGCGGGAGAGGATACGAGCAGTACTTC. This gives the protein CASSPPWTSGRGYEQYF.

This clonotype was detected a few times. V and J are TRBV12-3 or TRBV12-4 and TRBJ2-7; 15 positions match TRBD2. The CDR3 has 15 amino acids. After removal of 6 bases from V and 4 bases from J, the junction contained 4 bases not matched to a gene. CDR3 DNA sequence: TGTGCCAGCAGCCGGACTAGCGGGGGGGCATACGAGCAGTACTTC. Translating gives CASSRTSGGAYEQYF.

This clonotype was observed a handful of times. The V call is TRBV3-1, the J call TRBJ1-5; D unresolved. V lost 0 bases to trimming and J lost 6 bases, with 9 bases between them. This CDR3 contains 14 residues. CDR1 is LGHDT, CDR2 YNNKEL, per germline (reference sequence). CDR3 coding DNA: TGTGCCAGCAGCCAAGATTTCGGCGGTCAGCCCCAGCATTTT. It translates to CASSQDFGGQPQHF.

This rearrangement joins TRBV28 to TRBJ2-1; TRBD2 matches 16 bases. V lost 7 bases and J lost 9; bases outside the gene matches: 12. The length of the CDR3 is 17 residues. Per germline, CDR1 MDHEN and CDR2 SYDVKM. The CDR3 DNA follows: TGTGCCAGCAAGGGGACTAGCGGGAGGGCCGGAGAACGTGAGCAGTTCTTC. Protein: CASKGTSGRAGEREQFF.

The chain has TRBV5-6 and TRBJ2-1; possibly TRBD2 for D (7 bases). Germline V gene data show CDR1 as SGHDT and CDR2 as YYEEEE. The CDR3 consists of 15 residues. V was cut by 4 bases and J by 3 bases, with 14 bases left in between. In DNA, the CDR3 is TGTGCCAGCAGCACCGGAGGGGGGGACTACAATGAGCAGTTCTTC. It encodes CASSTGGGDYNEQFF.

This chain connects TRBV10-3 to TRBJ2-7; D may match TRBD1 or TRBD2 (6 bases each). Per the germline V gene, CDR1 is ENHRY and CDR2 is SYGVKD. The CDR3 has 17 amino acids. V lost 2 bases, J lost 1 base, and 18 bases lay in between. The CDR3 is CAISEPLAGTLSYEQYF. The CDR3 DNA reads TGTGCCATCAGTGAGCCGCTGGCGGGGACACTATCCTACGAGCAGTACTTC.

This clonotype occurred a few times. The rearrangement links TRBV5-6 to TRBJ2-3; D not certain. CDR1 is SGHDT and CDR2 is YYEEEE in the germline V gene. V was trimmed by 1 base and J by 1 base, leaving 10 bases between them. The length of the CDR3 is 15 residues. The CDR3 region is CASSLRTVRTDTQYF. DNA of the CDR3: TGTGCCAGCAGCTTGAGGACGGTACGCACAGATACGCAGTATTTT.

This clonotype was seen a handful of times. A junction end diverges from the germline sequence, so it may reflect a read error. DNA for the CDR3: TGTGCTAGCAGCATGACAGGGGGCGCGAGGACTGAAGCTTTCTTT. It is translated as CASSMTGGARTEAFF. The chain recombines TRBV7-7 with TRBJ1-1; TRBD1 agrees at 10 bases. Germline V gene sequence: CDR1 SSHAT, CDR2 FNYEAQ (reference sequence). This CDR3 region has 15 residues.

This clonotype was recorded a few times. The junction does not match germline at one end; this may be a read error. CDR3 protein: CASLLSGTSGVSFNEQFF. The CDR3 nucleotides are TGTGCCAGCCTACTTAGCGGGACTAGCGGGGTCTCCTTCAATGAGCAGTTCTTC. This chain joins TRBV6-1 and TRBJ2-1; 13 nucleotides line up with TRBD2. Germline assignment: CDR1 MNHNS and CDR2 SASEGT. This CDR3 is 18 amino acids long.

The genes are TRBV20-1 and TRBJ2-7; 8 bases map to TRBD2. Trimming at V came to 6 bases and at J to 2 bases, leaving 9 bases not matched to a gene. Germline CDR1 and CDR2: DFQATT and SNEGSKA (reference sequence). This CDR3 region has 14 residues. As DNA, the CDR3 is TGCAGTGCCAGCGGGGGTAGCAGTGCCTACGAGCAGTACTTC. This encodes CSASGGSSAYEQYF.

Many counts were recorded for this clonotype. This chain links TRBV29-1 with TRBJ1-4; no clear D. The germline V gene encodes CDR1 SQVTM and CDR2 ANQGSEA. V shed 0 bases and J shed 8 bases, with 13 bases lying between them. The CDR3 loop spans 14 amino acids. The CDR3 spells CSVEDRVGEEKLFF. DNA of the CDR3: TGCAGCGTTGAAGATAGGGTTGGGGAGGAAAAACTGTTTTTT.

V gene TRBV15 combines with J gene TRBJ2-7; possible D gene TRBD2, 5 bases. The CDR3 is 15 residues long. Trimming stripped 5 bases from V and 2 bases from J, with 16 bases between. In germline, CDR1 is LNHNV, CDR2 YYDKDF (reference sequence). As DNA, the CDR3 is TGTGCCACCAGCTCCCGGACTTCGAGAGCCTACGAGCAGTACTTC. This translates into CATSSRTSRAYEQYF.